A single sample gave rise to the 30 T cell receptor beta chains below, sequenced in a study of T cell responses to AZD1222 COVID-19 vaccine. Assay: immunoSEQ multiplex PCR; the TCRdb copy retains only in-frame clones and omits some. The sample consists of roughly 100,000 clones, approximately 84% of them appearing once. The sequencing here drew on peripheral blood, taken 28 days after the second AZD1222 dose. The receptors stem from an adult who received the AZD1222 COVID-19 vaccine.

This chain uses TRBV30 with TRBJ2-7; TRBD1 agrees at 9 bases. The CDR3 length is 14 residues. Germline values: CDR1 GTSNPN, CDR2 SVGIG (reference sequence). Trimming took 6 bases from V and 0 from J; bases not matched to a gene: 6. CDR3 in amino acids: CACARDRDSYEQYF. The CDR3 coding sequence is TGTGCCTGCGCCCGGGACAGGGACTCCTACGAGCAGTACTTC.

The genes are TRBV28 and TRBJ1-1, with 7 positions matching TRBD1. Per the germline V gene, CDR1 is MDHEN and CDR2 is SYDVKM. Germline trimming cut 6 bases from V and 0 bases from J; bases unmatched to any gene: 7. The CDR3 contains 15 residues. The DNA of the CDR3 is TGTGCCAGCAGCGGGCCGGGACAGATGAACACTGAAGCTTTCTTT. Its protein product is CASSGPGQMNTEAFF.

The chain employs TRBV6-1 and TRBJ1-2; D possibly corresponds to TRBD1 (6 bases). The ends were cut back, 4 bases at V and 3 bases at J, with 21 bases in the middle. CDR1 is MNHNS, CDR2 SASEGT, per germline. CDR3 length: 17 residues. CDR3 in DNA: TGTGCCAGCAGTGCCCCAAGGAGGACAGTCCTTGACTATGGCTACACCTTC. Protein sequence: CASSAPRRTVLDYGYTF.

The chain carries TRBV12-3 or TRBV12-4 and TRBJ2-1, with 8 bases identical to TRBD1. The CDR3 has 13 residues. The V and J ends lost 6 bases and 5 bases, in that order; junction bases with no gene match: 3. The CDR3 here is CASRQGVHNEQFF. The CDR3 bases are TGTGCCAGCAGACAGGGGGTTCACAATGAGCAGTTCTTC.

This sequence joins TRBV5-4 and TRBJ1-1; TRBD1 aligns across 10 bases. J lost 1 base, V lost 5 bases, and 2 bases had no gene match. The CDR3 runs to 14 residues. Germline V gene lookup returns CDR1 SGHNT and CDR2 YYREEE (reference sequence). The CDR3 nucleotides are TGTGCCAGCAGAGGGGACAGGGGGAACACTGAAGCTTTCTTT. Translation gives CASRGDRGNTEAFF.

The CDR3 DNA follows: TGCGCCAGCAGCTTGCATGGGGACACTGAAGCTTTCTTT. This encodes CASSLHGDTEAFF. This sequence joins TRBV5-1 and TRBJ1-1; no firm D call. Trimming left V 1 base short and J 3 bases short, with 7 bases between. The germline V gene has CDR1 SGHRS and CDR2 YFSETQ. CDR3 length equals 13 residues. Combining the CDR3 with reference TRBV5-1 and TRBJ1-1 gives the whole variable domain KAGVTQTPRYLIKTRGQQVTLSCSPISGHRSVSWYQQTPGQGLQFLFEYFSETQRNKGNFPGRFSGRQFSNSRSEMNVSTLELGDSALYLCASSLHGDTEAFFGQGTRLTVV.

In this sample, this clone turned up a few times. In DNA form, the CDR3 reads TGCAGTGCTAATGGCTACACCTTC. This gives the protein CSANGYTF. The chain carries TRBV20-1 and TRBJ1-2, with D unclear. From germline, CDR1 is DFQATT and CDR2 SNEGSKA (reference sequence). The germline V and J ends were trimmed by 4 bases and 6 bases, with 0 bases remaining between them. The CDR3 runs to 8 residues.

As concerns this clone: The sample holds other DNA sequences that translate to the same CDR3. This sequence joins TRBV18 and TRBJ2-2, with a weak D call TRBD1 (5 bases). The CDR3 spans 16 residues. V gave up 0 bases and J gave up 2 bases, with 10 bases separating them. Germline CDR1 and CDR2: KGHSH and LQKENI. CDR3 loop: CASSPPQGRNTGELFF. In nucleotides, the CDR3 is TGTGCCAGCTCACCACCCCAGGGCCGTAACACCGGGGAGCTGTTTTTT. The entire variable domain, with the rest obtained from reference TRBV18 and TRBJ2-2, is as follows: NAGVMQNPRHLVRRRGQEARLRCSPMKGHSHVYWYRQLPEEGLKFMVYLQKENIIDESGMPKERFSAEFPKEGPSILRIQQVVRGDSAAYFCASSPPQGRNTGELFFGEGSRLTVL.

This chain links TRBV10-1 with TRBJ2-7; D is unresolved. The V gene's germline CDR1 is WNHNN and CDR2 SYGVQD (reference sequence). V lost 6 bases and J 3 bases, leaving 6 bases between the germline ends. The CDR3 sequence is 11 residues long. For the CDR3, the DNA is TGCGCCAGCAGCAACGGCTACGAGCAGTACTTC. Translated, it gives CASSNGYEQYF.

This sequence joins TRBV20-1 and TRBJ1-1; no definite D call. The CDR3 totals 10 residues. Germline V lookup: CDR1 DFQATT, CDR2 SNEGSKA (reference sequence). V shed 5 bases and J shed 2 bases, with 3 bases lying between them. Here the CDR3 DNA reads TGCAGTGCTCGCAACACTGAAGCTTTCTTT. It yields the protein CSARNTEAFF.

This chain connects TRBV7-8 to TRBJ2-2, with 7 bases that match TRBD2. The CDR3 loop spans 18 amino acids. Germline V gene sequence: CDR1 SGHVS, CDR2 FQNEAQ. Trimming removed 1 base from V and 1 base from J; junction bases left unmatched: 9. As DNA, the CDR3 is TGTGCCAGCAGCTTAGTGGGGAGGGGACTGGGGAACACCGGGGAGCTGTTTTTT. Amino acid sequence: CASSLVGRGLGNTGELFF.

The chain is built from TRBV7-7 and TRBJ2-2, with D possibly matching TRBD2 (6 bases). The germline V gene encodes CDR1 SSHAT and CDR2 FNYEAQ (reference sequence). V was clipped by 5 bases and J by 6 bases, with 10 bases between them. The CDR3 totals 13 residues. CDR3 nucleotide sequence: TGTGCCAGCAGCCCCGGAGGGGCCGGGGAGCTGTTTTTT. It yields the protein CASSPGGAGELFF.

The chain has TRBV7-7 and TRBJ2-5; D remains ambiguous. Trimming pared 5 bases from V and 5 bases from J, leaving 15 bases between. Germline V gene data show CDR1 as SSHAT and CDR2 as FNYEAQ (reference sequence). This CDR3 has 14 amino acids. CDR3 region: CASSTDWRMETQYF. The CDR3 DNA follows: TGTGCCAGCAGCACAGACTGGAGAATGGAGACCCAGTACTTC.

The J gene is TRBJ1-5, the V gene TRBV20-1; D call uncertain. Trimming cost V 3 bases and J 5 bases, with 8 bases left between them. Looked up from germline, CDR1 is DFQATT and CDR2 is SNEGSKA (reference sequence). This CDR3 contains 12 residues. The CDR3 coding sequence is TGCAGTGCTAGTAACGGGGATCAGCCCCAGCATTTT. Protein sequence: CSASNGDQPQHF.

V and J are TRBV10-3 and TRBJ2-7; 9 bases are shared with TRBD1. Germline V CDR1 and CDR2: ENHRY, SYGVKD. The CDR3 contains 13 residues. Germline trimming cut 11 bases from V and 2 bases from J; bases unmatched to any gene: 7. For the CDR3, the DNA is TGTGCCGCCCCCGGGACAGGGACCTACGAGCAGTACTTC. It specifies CAAPGTGTYEQYF.

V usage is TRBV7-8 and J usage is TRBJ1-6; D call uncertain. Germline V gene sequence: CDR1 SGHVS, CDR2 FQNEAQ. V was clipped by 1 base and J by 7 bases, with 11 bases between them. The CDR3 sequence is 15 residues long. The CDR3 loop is CASSLEGLGNSPLHF. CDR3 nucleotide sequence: TGTGCCAGCAGCTTAGAAGGACTTGGCAATTCACCCCTCCACTTT.

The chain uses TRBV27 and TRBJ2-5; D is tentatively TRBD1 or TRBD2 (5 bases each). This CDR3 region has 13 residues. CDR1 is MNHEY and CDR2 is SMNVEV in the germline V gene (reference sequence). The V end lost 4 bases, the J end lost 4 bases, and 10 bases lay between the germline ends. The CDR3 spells CASSYQRGETQYF. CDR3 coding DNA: TGTGCCAGCAGTTATCAGAGGGGAGAGACCCAGTACTTC.

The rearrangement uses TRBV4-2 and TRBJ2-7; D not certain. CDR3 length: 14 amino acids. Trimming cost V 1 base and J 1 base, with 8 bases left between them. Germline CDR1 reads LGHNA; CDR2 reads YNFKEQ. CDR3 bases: TGTGCCAGCAGCCAAGTAAAGGATTCCTACGAGCAGTACTTC. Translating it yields CASSQVKDSYEQYF.

CDR3 region: CASSPGGGRFEAFF. CDR3 bases: TGTGCCAGCAGCCCCGGCGGGGGGCGATTTGAAGCTTTCTTT. The chain uses TRBV3-1 (or the pseudogene TRBV3-2) and TRBJ1-1; TRBD1 might be the D (6 bases). The CDR3 consists of 14 residues. CDR1 and CDR2 from the germline V gene are LGHDT and YNNKEL (reference sequence). Trimming left V 4 bases short and J 7 bases short, with 16 bases between.

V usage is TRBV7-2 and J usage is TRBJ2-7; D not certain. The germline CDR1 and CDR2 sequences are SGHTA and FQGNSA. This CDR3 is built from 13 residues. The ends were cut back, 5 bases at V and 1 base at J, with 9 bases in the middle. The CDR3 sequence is CASSPDSSYEQYF. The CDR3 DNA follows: TGTGCCAGCAGCCCAGACTCATCCTACGAGCAGTACTTC.

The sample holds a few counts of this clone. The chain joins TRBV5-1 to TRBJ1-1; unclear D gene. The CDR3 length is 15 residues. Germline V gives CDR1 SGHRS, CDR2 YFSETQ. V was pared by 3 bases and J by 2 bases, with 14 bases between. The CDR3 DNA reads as TGCGCCAGCAGCTATGATGGCAGGACCAACACTGAAGCTTTCTTT. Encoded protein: CASSYDGRTNTEAFF.

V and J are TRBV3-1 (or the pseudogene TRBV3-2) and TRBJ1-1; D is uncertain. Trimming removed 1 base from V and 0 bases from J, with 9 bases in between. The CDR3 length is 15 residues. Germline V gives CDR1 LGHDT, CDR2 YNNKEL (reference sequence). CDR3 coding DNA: TGTGCCAGCAGCCAAGGGGTCGGAGTGAACACTGAAGCTTTCTTT. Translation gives CASSQGVGVNTEAFF.

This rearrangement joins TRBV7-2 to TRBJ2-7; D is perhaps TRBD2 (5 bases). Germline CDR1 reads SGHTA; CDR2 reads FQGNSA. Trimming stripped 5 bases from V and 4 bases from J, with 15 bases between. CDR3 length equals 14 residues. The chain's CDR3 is CASSAREKNYEQYF. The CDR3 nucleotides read TGTGCCAGCAGCGCGAGGGAGAAAAATTACGAGCAGTACTTC.

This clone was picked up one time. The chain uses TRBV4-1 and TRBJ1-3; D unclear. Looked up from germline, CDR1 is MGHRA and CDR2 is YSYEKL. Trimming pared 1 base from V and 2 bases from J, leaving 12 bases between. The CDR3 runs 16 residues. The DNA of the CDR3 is TGCGCCAGCAGCCAAGCCCAACACCAAACTGGAAACACCATATATTTT. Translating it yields CASSQAQHQTGNTIYF.

This CDR3 reads CASSQERRGARLDSGYTF. DNA of the CDR3: TGCGCCAGCAGCCAAGAACGAAGGGGGGCGCGATTGGATTCTGGCTACACCTTC. J is TRBJ1-2 and V is TRBV4-1; D may be TRBD1 (6 bases). Germline assignment: CDR1 MGHRA and CDR2 YSYEKL. CDR3 length: 18 residues. Trimming cost V 0 bases and J 7 bases, with 24 bases left between them.

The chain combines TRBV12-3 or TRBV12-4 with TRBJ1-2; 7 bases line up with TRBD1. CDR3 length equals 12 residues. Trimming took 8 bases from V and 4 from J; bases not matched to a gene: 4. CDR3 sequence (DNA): TGTGCCAGCGGGGGACAGTCCTATGGCTACACCTTC. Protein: CASGGQSYGYTF.

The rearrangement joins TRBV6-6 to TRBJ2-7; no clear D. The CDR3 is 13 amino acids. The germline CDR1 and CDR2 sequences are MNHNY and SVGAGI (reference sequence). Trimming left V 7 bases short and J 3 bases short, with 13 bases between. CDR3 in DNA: TGTGCCAGCAACCCGGACGGATACTACGAGCAGTACTTC. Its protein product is CASNPDGYYEQYF.

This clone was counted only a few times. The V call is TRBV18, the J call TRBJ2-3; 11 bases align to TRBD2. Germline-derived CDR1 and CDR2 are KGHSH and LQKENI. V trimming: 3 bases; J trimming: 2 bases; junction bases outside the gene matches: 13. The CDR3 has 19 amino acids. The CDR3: CASSPQGTSGSRYTDTQYF. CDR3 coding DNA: TGTGCCAGCTCACCCCAGGGAACTAGCGGGAGTCGGTACACAGATACGCAGTATTTT.

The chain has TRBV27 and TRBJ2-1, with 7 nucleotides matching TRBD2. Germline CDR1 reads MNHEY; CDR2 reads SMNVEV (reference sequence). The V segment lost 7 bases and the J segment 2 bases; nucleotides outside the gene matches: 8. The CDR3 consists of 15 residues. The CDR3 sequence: CASTISGLPYNEQFF. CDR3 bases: TGTGCCAGCACCATTAGCGGGCTGCCCTACAATGAGCAGTTCTTC.

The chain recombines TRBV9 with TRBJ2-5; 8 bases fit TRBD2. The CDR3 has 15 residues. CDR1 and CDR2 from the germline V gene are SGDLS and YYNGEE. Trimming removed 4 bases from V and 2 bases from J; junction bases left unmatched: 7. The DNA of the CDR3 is TGTGCCAGCAGCCCCGGGAGGGGTCGGCAAGAGACCCAGTACTTC. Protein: CASSPGRGRQETQYF.